This is a list of T cell receptor beta chains from one sample in a study of beta chain features in type 1 diabetes. Clones were read by immunoSEQ multiplex PCR, and TCRdb kept only the in-frame ones, dropping some. The data hold hundreds of thousands of clones, with 15% to 17% observed a single time. Input material: naive CD4+ T cells from blood. These receptors originate from a man aged 18 to 30 in good health. Each CDR3 is given with its conserved first and last residue. Each record gives: D gene, clone size, V gene, J gene, CDR3 protein, CDR3 DNA. A D gene is named only where the DNA matches it firmly. Clone size is stated in some rows and not others, as once, few, many or a class when expanded.

D: -; size: few; V: TRBV11-1; J: TRBJ2-2; CDR3: CASSLFYGELFF; DNA: TGTGCCAGCAGCTTATTTTACGGGGAGCTGTTTTTT
D: -; size: few; V: TRBV13; J: TRBJ2-5; CDR3: CASSRTPRGAQETQYF; DNA: TGTGCCAGCAGCCGCACTCCTCGGGGGGCCCAAGAGACCCAGTACTTC
D: TRBD1; size: -; V: TRBV9; J: TRBJ1-2; CDR3: CASSVVSGGRYGYTF; DNA: TGTGCCAGCAGCGTAGTGTCAGGGGGCCGCTATGGCTACACCTTC
D: TRBD1; size: few; V: TRBV14; J: TRBJ2-3; CDR3: CASSQEKSGTGYRTDTQYF; DNA: TGTGCCAGCAGCCAGGAAAAGTCCGGGACAGGGTATCGCACAGATACGCAGTATTTT
D: -; size: -; V: TRBV5-1; J: TRBJ2-7; CDR3: CASSSGHRESYEQYF; DNA: TGCGCCAGCAGTTCAGGCCACAGGGAAAGCTACGAGCAGTACTTC
D: TRBD1; size: -; V: TRBV7-2; J: TRBJ2-1; CDR3: CASSPQSRDREQFF; DNA: TGTGCCAGCAGCCCTCAATCCCGGGACAGGGAGCAGTTCTTC
D: TRBD2; size: -; V: TRBV7-2; J: TRBJ2-7; CDR3: CASSFSIWGGEQYF; DNA: TGTGCCAGCAGCTTTTCTATTTGGGGGGGTGAACAGTACTTC
D: -; size: -; V: TRBV19; J: TRBJ2-3; CDR3: CASKAGTDTQYF; DNA: TGTGCCAGTAAGGCAGGCACAGATACGCAGTATTTT
D: TRBD1; size: few; V: TRBV29-1; J: TRBJ2-1; CDR3: CSVERQGAGQFF; DNA: TGCAGCGTTGAACGGCAGGGGGCAGGTCAGTTCTTC
D: -; size: -; V: TRBV9; J: TRBJ2-6; CDR3: CASSVVSHISFSGANVLTF; DNA: TGTGCCAGCAGCGTAGTTAGTCACATTTCATTCTCTGGGGCCAACGTCCTGACTTTC
D: TRBD1; size: few; V: TRBV19; J: TRBJ2-1; CDR3: CASSIRDRVYNEQFF; DNA: TGTGCCAGTAGTATCAGAGACAGGGTCTACAATGAGCAGTTCTTC
D: TRBD1; size: few; V: TRBV5-4; J: TRBJ2-2; CDR3: CASRLDRGRTGELFF; DNA: TGTGCCAGCAGATTGGACAGGGGAAGAACCGGGGAGCTGTTTTTT
D: -; size: few; V: TRBV28; J: TRBJ1-1; CDR3: CASSLGYTEAFF; DNA: TGTGCCAGCAGCCTCGGGTACACTGAAGCTTTCTTT
D: -; size: few; V: TRBV5-1; J: TRBJ2-4; CDR3: CASARTPGLRNIQYF; DNA: TGCGCCAGCGCGAGGACACCGGGCCTCAGGAACATTCAGTACTTC
D: -; size: -; V: TRBV29-1; J: TRBJ1-4; CDR3: CSGAASPATNEKLFF; DNA: TGCAGCGGGGCGGCCTCTCCGGCAACTAATGAAAAACTGTTTTTT
D: TRBD1; size: few; V: TRBV7-2; J: TRBJ2-7; CDR3: CASSLVGRGSYEQYF; DNA: TGTGCCAGCAGCTTAGTTGGCAGGGGGTCCTACGAGCAGTACTTC
D: -; size: -; V: TRBV9; J: TRBJ1-6; CDR3: CASSVETNSPLHF; DNA: TGTGCCAGCAGCGTAGAAACTAATTCACCCCTCCACTTT
D: -; size: many; V: TRBV28; J: TRBJ1-1; CDR3: CASRFDTEAFF; DNA: TGTGCCAGCAGATTCGACACTGAAGCTTTCTTT
D: -; size: few; V: TRBV7-2; J: TRBJ2-7; CDR3: CASSSSQSSYEQYF; DNA: TGTGCCAGCAGCTCGTCGCAGAGCTCCTACGAGCAGTACTTC
D: -; size: few; V: TRBV5-1; J: TRBJ2-7; CDR3: CAPGGLADEQYF; DNA: TGCGCACCCGGCGGGCTAGCCGACGAGCAGTACTTC
D: TRBD2; size: -; V: TRBV7-9; J: TRBJ2-7; CDR3: CASSSTGGRIEQYF; DNA: TGTGCCAGCAGCTCCACGGGAGGACGGATCGAGCAGTACTTC
D: TRBD2; size: few; V: TRBV28; J: TRBJ2-7; CDR3: CASRPPGLGDYEQYF; DNA: TGTGCCAGCAGACCCCCGGGACTAGGGGACTACGAGCAGTACTTC
D: TRBD1; size: few; V: TRBV7-2; J: TRBJ2-7; CDR3: CASSRGQSHSYEQYF; DNA: TGTGCCAGCAGCCGGGGACAGAGCCACTCGTACGAGCAGTACTTC
D: -; size: -; V: TRBV6-1; J: TRBJ2-7; CDR3: CASSVRGYEQYF; DNA: TGTGCCAGCAGTGTAAGGGGCTACGAGCAGTACTTC
D: -; size: -; V: TRBV11-1; J: TRBJ1-2; CDR3: CASSLDGQYGYTF; DNA: TGTGCCAGCAGCCTAGATGGACAGTATGGCTACACCTTC
D: -; size: few; V: TRBV4-2; J: TRBJ1-1; CDR3: CASSQEDLSHPEAFF; DNA: TGTGCCAGCAGCCAAGAGGACCTGTCCCACCCTGAAGCTTTCTTT
D: -; size: few; V: TRBV7-2; J: TRBJ1-5; CDR3: CASSFGIQPQHF; DNA: TGTGCCAGCAGCTTCGGGATTCAGCCCCAGCATTTT